This T cell receptor beta chain stems from a study of T cell responses to AZD1222 COVID-19 vaccine. TCRdb's copy holds only in-frame clones and misses some; the assay was immunoSEQ multiplex PCR. Seen here are about 150,000 clones, 70% to 90% observed once, and the top ten hold 5.5%. Trimming stripped 8 bases from V and 5 bases from J, with 15 bases between. Germline V gene sequence: CDR1 ENHRY, CDR2 SYGVKD. CDR3 length equals 13 residues. The chain recombines TRBV10-3 with TRBJ2-5, with D perhaps TRBD2 (5 bases). Source: peripheral blood, taken on day 0 of MenACWY control vaccination. The receptor was isolated from an adult in good health. CDR3 protein: CAISAEDRETQYF. The CDR3 DNA reads as TGTGCCATCTCCGCGGAGGATAGGGAGACCCAGTACTTC.